A selection of T cell receptor beta chains follows, all from one sample in a study of cytomegalovirus exposure and HLA in healthy donors. Clones were read by immunoSEQ multiplex PCR, and TCRdb kept only the in-frame ones, dropping some. Of about 130,000 clones listed, roughly four fifths are singletons. The sequenced material came from PBMCs. The receptors shown here come from a man aged 25-40 years in good health and CMV-seropositive. CDR3s include the opening cysteine and the closing phenylalanine or tryptophan. The D gene is left open where the match is weak. Rows give clone size only sometimes, using once, few, many, or a class for an expanded clone.

v_gene: TRBV11-3
j_gene: TRBJ2-1
abundance: NA
d_gene: NA
CDR3aa: CASSLDPRGVSYNEQFF
CDR3nt: TGTGCCAGCAGCTTAGATCCACGCGGCGTCTCCTACAATGAGCAGTTCTTC

v_gene: TRBV6-5
j_gene: TRBJ1-2
abundance: NA
d_gene: NA
CDR3aa: CASSNQGGGYTF
CDR3nt: TGTGCCAGCAGTAACCAGGGTGGCGGCTACACCTTC

v_gene: TRBV19
j_gene: TRBJ2-3
abundance: NA
d_gene: TRBD2
CDR3aa: CASSMGLGDTQYF
CDR3nt: TGTGCCAGTAGTATGGGACTAGGGGATACGCAGTATTTT

v_gene: TRBV2
j_gene: TRBJ2-2
abundance: NA
d_gene: NA
CDR3aa: CASSEVAPGELFF
CDR3nt: TGTGCCAGCAGTGAAGTAGCCCCCGGGGAGCTGTTTTTT

v_gene: TRBV10-2
j_gene: TRBJ2-2
abundance: NA
d_gene: TRBD2
CDR3aa: CASKELAGWTGELFF
CDR3nt: TGCGCCAGCAAGGAGCTAGCGGGATGGACCGGGGAGCTGTTTTTT

v_gene: TRBV5-1
j_gene: TRBJ2-7
abundance: NA
d_gene: NA
CDR3aa: CASRWSDEQYF
CDR3nt: TGCGCCAGCAGATGGTCGGACGAGCAGTACTTC

v_gene: TRBV7-8
j_gene: TRBJ1-1
abundance: NA
d_gene: NA
CDR3aa: CASSQDRYTEAFF
CDR3nt: TGTGCCAGCAGCCAAGACAGGTACACTGAAGCTTTCTTT

v_gene: TRBV9
j_gene: TRBJ2-2
abundance: NA
d_gene: TRBD2
CDR3aa: CASTPTSGSPGELFF
CDR3nt: TGTGCCAGCACCCCGACTAGCGGGAGCCCCGGGGAGCTGTTTTTT

v_gene: TRBV7-8
j_gene: TRBJ1-2
abundance: NA
d_gene: TRBD1
CDR3aa: CASSQTQRQGNYGYTF
CDR3nt: TGTGCCAGCAGCCAGACCCAAAGACAGGGTAACTATGGCTACACCTTC

v_gene: TRBV5-1
j_gene: TRBJ1-1
abundance: once
d_gene: NA
CDR3aa: CASSFGRESGVNTEAFF
CDR3nt: TGCGCCAGCAGCTTCGGGAGGGAGTCTGGGGTGAACACTGAAGCTTTCTTT

v_gene: TRBV18
j_gene: TRBJ1-2
abundance: NA
d_gene: TRBD1
CDR3aa: CASSPGVTGTNYGYTF
CDR3nt: TGTGCCAGCTCACCAGGCGTGACAGGGACTAACTATGGCTACACCTTC

v_gene: TRBV2
j_gene: TRBJ1-2
abundance: NA
d_gene: TRBD1
CDR3aa: CASRSGTGDYGYTF
CDR3nt: TGTGCCAGCAGGTCCGGGACAGGGGATTATGGCTACACCTTC

v_gene: TRBV7-8
j_gene: TRBJ2-7
abundance: many
d_gene: NA
CDR3aa: CASSLGVLSYEQYF
CDR3nt: TGTGCCAGCAGCTTGGGCGTCCTCTCCTACGAGCAGTACTTC

v_gene: TRBV7-3
j_gene: TRBJ1-4
abundance: NA
d_gene: NA
CDR3aa: CASSLRARATTNEKLFF
CDR3nt: TGTGCCAGCAGCTTAAGGGCCAGAGCCACAACTAATGAAAAACTGTTTTTT

v_gene: TRBV16
j_gene: TRBJ1-2
abundance: NA
d_gene: TRBD1
CDR3aa: CASSQSKQGALGYTF
CDR3nt: TGTGCCAGCAGCCAATCTAAACAGGGGGCGCTTGGCTACACCTTC

v_gene: TRBV2
j_gene: TRBJ2-2
abundance: NA
d_gene: NA
CDR3aa: CASSEEQGITGELFF
CDR3nt: TGTGCCAGCAGTGAAGAACAGGGTATCACCGGGGAGCTGTTTTTT

v_gene: TRBV7-7
j_gene: TRBJ2-3
abundance: NA
d_gene: TRBD1
CDR3aa: CASSRGTGVTDTQYF
CDR3nt: TGTGCCAGCAGCAGAGGGACAGGGGTCACAGATACGCAGTATTTT

v_gene: TRBV27
j_gene: TRBJ2-1
abundance: NA
d_gene: TRBD2
CDR3aa: CASSSGTSGYNEQFF
CDR3nt: TGTGCCAGCAGTTCCGGGACTAGCGGATACAATGAGCAGTTCTTC

v_gene: TRBV7-9
j_gene: TRBJ1-4
abundance: NA
d_gene: NA
CDR3aa: CASSLGGPGEKLFF
CDR3nt: TGTGCCAGCAGCTTGGGGGGACCTGGTGAAAAACTGTTTTTT

v_gene: TRBV5-1
j_gene: TRBJ1-1
abundance: NA
d_gene: NA
CDR3aa: CASSFDSFLNTEAFF
CDR3nt: TGCGCCAGCAGCTTTGACAGCTTCCTGAACACTGAAGCTTTCTTT

v_gene: TRBV4-2
j_gene: TRBJ2-7
abundance: NA
d_gene: TRBD2
CDR3aa: CASSQDTSGGSYEQYF
CDR3nt: TGTGCCAGCAGCCAAGATACTAGCGGGGGGTCCTACGAGCAGTACTTC

v_gene: TRBV2
j_gene: TRBJ2-2
abundance: once
d_gene: TRBD2
CDR3aa: CASSEIRGAGELFF
CDR3nt: TGTGCCAGCAGTGAGATACGGGGGGCCGGGGAGCTGTTTTTT